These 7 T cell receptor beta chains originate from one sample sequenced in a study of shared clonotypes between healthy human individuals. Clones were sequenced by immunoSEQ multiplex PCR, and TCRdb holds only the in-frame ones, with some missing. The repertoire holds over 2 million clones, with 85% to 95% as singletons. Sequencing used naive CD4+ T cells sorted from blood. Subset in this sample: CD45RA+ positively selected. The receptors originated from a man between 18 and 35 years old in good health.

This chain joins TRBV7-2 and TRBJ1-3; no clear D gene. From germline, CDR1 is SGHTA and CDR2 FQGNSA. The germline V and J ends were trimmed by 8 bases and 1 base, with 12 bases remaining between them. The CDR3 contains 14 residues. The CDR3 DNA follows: TGTGCCAGCGCCCCGGGAGGGTCTGGAAACACCATATATTTT. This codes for CASAPGGSGNTIYF. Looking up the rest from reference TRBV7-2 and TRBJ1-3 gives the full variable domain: GAGVSQSPSNKVTEKGKDVELRCDPISGHTALYWYRQSLGQGLEFLIYFQGNSAPDKSGLPSDRFSAERTGGSVSTLTIQRTQQEDSAVYLCASAPGGSGNTIYFGEGSWLTVV.

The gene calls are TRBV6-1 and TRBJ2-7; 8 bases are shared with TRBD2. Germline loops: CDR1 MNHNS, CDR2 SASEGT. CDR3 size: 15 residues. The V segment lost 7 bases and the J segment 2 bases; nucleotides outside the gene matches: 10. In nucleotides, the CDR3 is TGTGCCAGCACTAACCGGGGGGGGAGCGCCTACGAGCAGTACTTC. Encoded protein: CASTNRGGSAYEQYF.

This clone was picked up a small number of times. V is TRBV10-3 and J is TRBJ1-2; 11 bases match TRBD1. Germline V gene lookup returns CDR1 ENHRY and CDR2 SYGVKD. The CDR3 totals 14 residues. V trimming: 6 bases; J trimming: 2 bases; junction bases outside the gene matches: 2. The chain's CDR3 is CAISGDRGNYGYTF. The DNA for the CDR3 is TGTGCCATCAGCGGGGACAGGGGGAACTATGGCTACACCTTC.

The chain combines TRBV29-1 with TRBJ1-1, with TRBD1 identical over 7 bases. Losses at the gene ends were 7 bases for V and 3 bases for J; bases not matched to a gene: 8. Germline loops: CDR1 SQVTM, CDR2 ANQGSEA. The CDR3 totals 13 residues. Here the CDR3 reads CSGEQGTYTEAFF. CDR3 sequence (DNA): TGCAGCGGCGAACAGGGGACGTACACTGAAGCTTTCTTT.

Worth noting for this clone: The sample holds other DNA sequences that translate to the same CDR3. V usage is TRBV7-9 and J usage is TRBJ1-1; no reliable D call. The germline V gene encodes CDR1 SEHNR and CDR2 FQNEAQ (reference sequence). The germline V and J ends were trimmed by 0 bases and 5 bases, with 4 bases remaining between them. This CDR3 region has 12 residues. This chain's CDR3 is CASSLAGTEAFF. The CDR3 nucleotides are TGTGCCAGCAGCTTAGCAGGGACTGAAGCTTTCTTT.

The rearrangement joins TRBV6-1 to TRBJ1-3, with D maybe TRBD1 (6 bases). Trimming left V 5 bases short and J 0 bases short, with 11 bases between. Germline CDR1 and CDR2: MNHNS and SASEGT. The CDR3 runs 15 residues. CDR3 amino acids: CASSSTGYSGNTIYF. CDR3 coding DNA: TGTGCCAGCAGTTCCACAGGGTACTCTGGAAACACCATATATTTT.

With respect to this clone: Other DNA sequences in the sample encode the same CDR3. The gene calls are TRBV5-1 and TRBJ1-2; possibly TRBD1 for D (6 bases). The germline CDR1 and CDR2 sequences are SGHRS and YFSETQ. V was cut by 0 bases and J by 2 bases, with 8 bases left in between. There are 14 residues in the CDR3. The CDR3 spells CASSLGQGNYGYTF. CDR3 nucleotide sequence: TGCGCCAGCAGCTTGGGTCAGGGGAACTATGGCTACACCTTC.